These 30 T cell receptor beta chains originate from one sample sequenced in a study of OX40 agonist ivuxolimab in advanced cancers. Data came from immunoSEQ multiplex PCR; TCRdb stores just in-frame clones and leaves some out. The sample yields tens of thousands of clones, about 87% seen once. The specimen comprised CD4+ or CD8+ T cells sorted from blood, sampled in a trial of the OX40 agonist ivuxolimab. These receptors originate from an adult with an advanced solid tumor such as melanoma, head and neck, liver or kidney cancer.

This sequence joins TRBV28 and TRBJ1-4, with a tentative D call TRBD1 (5 bases). Germline V gene data show CDR1 as MDHEN and CDR2 as SYDVKM. The CDR3 is made up of 14 amino acids. V dropped 6 bases and J dropped 5 bases, with 13 bases sitting between them. CDR3 in amino acids: CASSFGGTNEKLFF. CDR3 sequence (DNA): TGTGCCAGCAGCTTTGGCGGGACCAATGAAAAACTGTTTTTT.

V usage is TRBV4-2 and J usage is TRBJ2-7; perhaps TRBD1 as D (5 bases). Per germline, CDR1 LGHNA and CDR2 YNFKEQ. The CDR3 is made up of 14 amino acids. The V end lost 4 bases, the J end lost 2 bases, and 12 bases lay between the germline ends. As DNA, the CDR3 is TGTGCCAGCAGCCCCCGACAGAAAACCTACGAGCAGTACTTC. This sequence encodes CASSPRQKTYEQYF.

J is TRBJ1-2 and V is TRBV27; D not certain. The germline V gene encodes CDR1 MNHEY and CDR2 SMNVEV (reference sequence). CDR3 length: 13 residues. The V and J ends lost 6 bases and 1 base respectively, with 9 bases between them. The CDR3 reads CASSFISNYGYTF. CDR3 in DNA: TGTGCCAGCAGCTTTATAAGTAACTATGGCTACACCTTC.

V is TRBV7-9 and J is TRBJ2-1; D is unresolved. The germline V gene encodes CDR1 SEHNR and CDR2 FQNEAQ (reference sequence). Trimming shortened V by 5 bases and J by 3 bases, and 14 bases separated the two germline ends. This CDR3 comprises 15 residues. The CDR3 loop reads CASSPDREYYNEQFF. The CDR3 DNA reads as TGTGCCAGCAGCCCCGATAGGGAATACTACAATGAGCAGTTCTTC.

A single count supports this clone. The chain combines TRBV11-2 with TRBJ1-1; no clear D gene. Looked up from germline, CDR1 is SGHAT and CDR2 is FQNNGV. The V and J ends lost 0 bases and 5 bases respectively, with 7 bases between them. The CDR3 loop spans 13 amino acids. CDR3 nucleotides: TGTGCCAGCAGCTTAGAAGGGCTGACTGAAGCTTTCTTT. Translating it yields CASSLEGLTEAFF.

The chain combines TRBV7-9 with TRBJ1-2; 8 bases map to TRBD1. The CDR3 length is 13 residues. V dropped 3 bases and J dropped 6; count of bases not matched to a gene: 3. CDR1 is SEHNR, CDR2 FQNEAQ, per germline (reference sequence). The CDR3 sequence: CASSFGQGHGYTF. CDR3 in DNA: TGTGCCAGCAGCTTCGGACAGGGTCATGGCTACACCTTC.

The chain is built from TRBV28 and TRBJ2-1; TRBD2 aligns across 9 bases. Unmatched junction bases numbered 4, after V lost 7 bases and J lost 3 bases. The CDR3 has 14 amino acids. CDR1 MDHEN and CDR2 SYDVKM come from the germline V gene. CDR3 amino acids: CASNLAGFYNEQFF. The CDR3 coding sequence is TGTGCCAGCAACCTAGCGGGATTCTACAATGAGCAGTTCTTC.

The V gene is TRBV4-1, the J gene TRBJ1-5; D not certain. CDR1 MGHRA and CDR2 YSYEKL come from the germline V gene. The CDR3 sequence is 15 residues long. V was shortened by 4 bases and J by 3 bases, with 13 bases between the two germline ends. The CDR3 spells CASSRPSLDNQPQHF. CDR3 bases: TGCGCCAGCAGCCGACCTTCGCTGGACAATCAGCCCCAGCATTTT.

This chain uses TRBV5-6 with TRBJ2-4; D call uncertain. The CDR3 totals 15 residues. Germline-derived CDR1 and CDR2 are SGHDT and YYEEEE. V lost 1 base, J lost 7 bases, and 15 bases lay in between. CDR3 in DNA: TGTGCCAGCAGCTTGTATGGGCCCGTTGGGAACATTCAGTACTTC. Its translation is CASSLYGPVGNIQYF.

The CDR3 DNA reads as TGTGCCAGCAGCTTAGGGACAGGGGGCGCTGAAGCTTTCTTT. Protein product: CASSLGTGGAEAFF. The chain combines TRBV7-2 with TRBJ1-1, with 11 bases aligning to TRBD1. The germline gives CDR1 SGHTA, CDR2 FQGNSA. Unmatched junction bases numbered 1, after V lost 1 base and J lost 6 bases. The CDR3 length is 14 residues.

The chain uses TRBV6-5 and TRBJ1-1; D unclear. Trimming stripped 4 bases from V and 8 bases from J, with 11 bases between. This CDR3 has 12 residues. CDR1 is MNHEY and CDR2 is SVGAGI in the germline V gene. The CDR3 DNA is TGTGCCAGCAGTTCCAACCTGGGGGAAGCTTTCTTT. Protein sequence: CASSSNLGEAFF.

This clone was seen a few times. The genes are TRBV6-5 and TRBJ1-5; D is ambiguous. This CDR3 has 13 amino acids. The ends were cut back, 6 bases at V and 2 bases at J, with 8 bases in the middle. The germline gives CDR1 MNHEY, CDR2 SVGAGI. The CDR3 loop reads CASRPYGNQPQHF. The CDR3 DNA reads as TGTGCCAGCAGACCTTATGGCAATCAGCCCCAGCATTTT.

The rearrangement joins TRBV29-1 to TRBJ2-2; D is uncertain. CDR1 and CDR2 (germline): SQVTM, ANQGSEA. Trimming stripped 4 bases from V and 2 bases from J, with 2 bases between. This CDR3 is 11 amino acids long. The CDR3 bases are TGCAGCGTTGCTAACACCGGGGAGCTGTTTTTT. It translates to CSVANTGELFF.

Concerning this clone itself: At the DNA level, this CDR3 is encoded by other sequences in the same sample as well. The genes are TRBV19 and TRBJ2-3; D is possibly TRBD2 (6 bases). The CDR3 covers 16 residues. The V gene's germline CDR1 is LNHDA and CDR2 SQIVND (reference sequence). The ends were cut back, 4 bases at V and 4 bases at J, with 18 bases in the middle. CDR3 nucleotides: TGTGCCAGTAGTACGGGATCGGGGGAAGGGGCAGATACGCAGTATTTT. It translates to CASSTGSGEGADTQYF.

The V call is TRBV19, the J call TRBJ2-3; a weak D match, TRBD2 (5 bases). The ends were cut back, 1 base at V and 4 bases at J, with 9 bases in the middle. CDR1 and CDR2 (germline): LNHDA, SQIVND (reference sequence). This CDR3 spans 14 amino acids. The CDR3 is CASSIGEWSDTQYF. The CDR3 DNA is TGTGCCAGTAGTATAGGGGAGTGGTCAGATACGCAGTATTTT. The full variable domain, completed using reference TRBV19 and TRBJ2-3, is DGGITQSPKYLFRKEGQNVTLSCEQNLNHDAMYWYRQDPGQGLRLIYYSQIVNDFQKGDIAEGYSVSREKKESFPLTVTSAQKNPTAFYLCASSIGEWSDTQYFGPGTRLTVL.

The chain's CDR3 is CASSVAVGIGETQYF. CDR3 coding DNA: TGTGCCAGCAGCGTAGCTGTAGGGATTGGAGAGACCCAGTACTTC. V and J are TRBV9 and TRBJ2-5; D not resolved. The CDR3 covers 15 residues. Trimming cost V 0 bases and J 4 bases, with 13 bases left between them. CDR1 is SGDLS, CDR2 YYNGEE, per germline.

The chain links TRBV30 to TRBJ2-4; unclear D gene. V was pared by 4 bases and J by 3 bases, with 13 bases between. This CDR3 contains 14 residues. Germline values: CDR1 GTSNPN, CDR2 SVGIG (reference sequence). The CDR3 loop is CAWTTQLRKNIQYF. CDR3 DNA: TGTGCCTGGACCACCCAGCTTCGCAAAAACATTCAGTACTTC.

This chain connects TRBV7-6 to TRBJ2-1, with 7 bases lining up with TRBD1. There are 13 residues in the CDR3. Germline lookup yields CDR1 SGHVS and CDR2 FNYEAQ. The ends lost 6 bases at V and 5 bases at J; junction bases unmatched: 4. CDR3 nucleotides: TGTGCCAGCAGACGGGACAGAAACAATGAGCAGTTCTTC. Protein sequence: CASRRDRNNEQFF.

This clone was observed a few times. The rearrangement links TRBV19 to TRBJ1-5; 9 nucleotides line up with TRBD1. Per the germline V gene, CDR1 is LNHDA and CDR2 is SQIVND (reference sequence). This CDR3 is 15 amino acids long. V lost 3 bases and J lost 6; bases outside the gene matches: 6. The CDR3 loop is CASSIGTGKGQPQHF. The CDR3 coding sequence is TGTGCCAGTAGTATCGGGACAGGGAAAGGTCAGCCCCAGCATTTT.

The chain employs TRBV12-5 and TRBJ1-3, with D uncertain. V lost 6 bases and J lost 4, with 10 bases in between. The length of the CDR3 is 13 residues. The germline gives CDR1 LGHNT, CDR2 FRNRAP. DNA of the CDR3: TGTGCTAGTGGCCCAGAACAGGGAAACACCATATATTTT. Translation gives CASGPEQGNTIYF.

The chain carries TRBV7-2 and TRBJ1-1; D gene ambiguous. V lost 0 bases and J 1 base, leaving 6 bases between the germline ends. The germline V gene encodes CDR1 SGHTA and CDR2 FQGNSA. This CDR3 contains 14 residues. CDR3 loop: CASSLAPENTEAFF. The CDR3 nucleotides are TGTGCCAGCAGCTTAGCGCCCGAGAACACTGAAGCTTTCTTT.

The DNA of the CDR3 is TGTGCCATCAGTGCCCCGACTAGCCAAACCGGGGAGCTGTTTTTT. It is translated as CAISAPTSQTGELFF. This chain joins TRBV10-3 and TRBJ2-2; TRBD2 matches at 7 bases. Trimming removed 4 bases from V and 5 bases from J; junction bases left unmatched: 7. Germline V CDR1 and CDR2: ENHRY, SYGVKD. The CDR3 is 15 amino acids.

The chain has TRBV28 and TRBJ2-3, with D unresolved. Trimming pared 7 bases from V and 2 bases from J, leaving 4 bases between. The CDR3 runs to 11 residues. In germline, CDR1 is MDHEN, CDR2 SYDVKM. CDR3 nucleotide sequence: TGTGCCAGCACGAACACAGATACGCAGTATTTT. Its protein product is CASTNTDTQYF.

The chain couples TRBV6-5 to TRBJ1-1; D not certain. With 1 base removed from V and 6 bases from J, the gap between germline ends came to 3 bases. Germline-derived CDR1 and CDR2 are MNHEY and SVGAGI. CDR3 length equals 11 residues. The CDR3 DNA follows: TGTGCCAGCAGTTACTTCGCTGAAGCTTTCTTT. The encoded protein is CASSYFAEAFF.

The chain recombines TRBV7-8 with TRBJ2-7; D may be TRBD1 or TRBD2 (5 bases each). The germline V gene encodes CDR1 SGHVS and CDR2 FQNEAQ. The CDR3 totals 12 residues. The germline V and J ends were trimmed by 5 bases and 7 bases, with 12 bases remaining between them. The CDR3, as DNA: TGTGCCAGCAGCCCCCAGGGACGAGAGCAGTACTTC. This codes for CASSPQGREQYF.

V is TRBV28 and J is TRBJ2-1; TRBD2 agrees at 9 bases. The CDR3 contains 16 residues. V lost 4 bases to trimming and J lost 3 bases; unmatched junction nucleotides: 7. The germline gives CDR1 MDHEN, CDR2 SYDVKM. CDR3 sequence (DNA): TGTGCCAGCAGTTCGCTAGCGGGAAATTTCTACAATGAGCAGTTCTTC. Amino acid sequence: CASSSLAGNFYNEQFF.

The chain is built from TRBV7-6 and TRBJ2-1; D not resolved. Looked up from germline, CDR1 is SGHVS and CDR2 is FNYEAQ. The CDR3 is 16 residues long. V was cut by 1 base and J by 9 bases, with 19 bases left in between. The CDR3 DNA sequence: TGTGCCAGCAGCTTAGTAGGCGGTACCCGGCGCGTTGAGCAGTTCTTC. Protein sequence: CASSLVGGTRRVEQFF.

The chain combines TRBV6-5 with TRBJ2-3, with D perhaps matching TRBD1 (6 bases). Germline loops: CDR1 MNHEY, CDR2 SVGAGI. The length of the CDR3 is 14 residues. Trimming took 6 bases from V and 1 from J, leaving 11 bases between them. Written as DNA, the CDR3 is TGTGCCAGCAGCTCGACAGGCCGCACAGATACGCAGTATTTT. Protein: CASSSTGRTDTQYF.

The rearrangement uses TRBV11-2 and TRBJ1-1, with unresolved D. CDR1 is SGHAT, CDR2 FQNNGV, per germline. V was trimmed by 6 bases and J by 5 bases, leaving 19 bases between them. This CDR3 is built from 15 residues. In nucleotides, the CDR3 is TGTGCCAGCAGGTTGGTGGTCCTCCGGGGAACTGAAGCTTTCTTT. It is translated as CASRLVVLRGTEAFF.

This rearrangement joins TRBV28 to TRBJ2-7; D is perhaps TRBD2 (6 bases). Trimming stripped 6 bases from V and 0 bases from J, with 12 bases between. Germline V gives CDR1 MDHEN, CDR2 SYDVKM. This CDR3 spans 14 amino acids. This CDR3 is CASSRSGSSYEQYF. As DNA, the CDR3 is TGTGCCAGCAGCCGTAGCGGCTCCTCCTACGAGCAGTACTTC.